The 9 T cell receptor beta chains below were found in one sample sequenced in a study of molecular identifiers for immune sequencing clone quantification (dated by TCRdb to between 2018 and 2020). Receptor amplification or capture employed PCR. TCRdb lists the instrument as NextSeq 500. TCRdb passed the public sequencing reads through fastp at Q25 and MiXCR, retaining productive beta sequences. Each CDR3 protein gets just one entry, which takes the most common genes and DNA from the rows behind it. The sample table lists 85,000 to 100,000 distinct CDR3 sequences, around 24% of them with a count of one. 0.94% of the sample is in the top ten clones. The sequenced material came from naive CD8+ T cells from blood, with Jurkat cell RNA spiked in. The sample's cell subset or site label, decoded: FACS-sorted CD8+CD4-CCR7+CD45RA+ naive T cells. The receptors originated from a human donor in good health. Some libraries in this study had Jurkat cell RNA spiked in.

This clonotype was observed a handful of times. The chain uses TRBV2 and TRBJ1-5; TRBD1 is a possible D gene (6 bases). V was shortened by 1 base and J by 4 bases, with 11 bases between the two germline ends. The germline CDR1 and CDR2 sequences are SNHLY and FYNNEI. This CDR3 is 15 amino acids long. CDR3 amino acids: CASSEVWTENQPQHF. The CDR3 DNA follows: TGTGCCAGCAGTGAAGTTTGGACAGAAAATCAGCCCCAGCATTTT.

A word on this clonotype: A single base separates this from a much larger clone, so it may be a read error. V usage is TRBV2 and J usage is TRBJ1-1, with a weak D call TRBD1 (6 bases). The CDR3 is 15 residues long. Germline lookup yields CDR1 SNHLY and CDR2 FYNNEI. The CDR3 DNA sequence: TGTGCCAGCAGCCTAGGACAGAACCCGGGTACTGAAGCTTCCTTT. Translation: CASSLGQNPGTEASF.

Many counts were recorded for this clonotype. This chain joins TRBV5-1 and TRBJ1-5; 7 positions agree with TRBD1. The CDR3 is 15 residues long. Germline V gene data show CDR1 as SGHRS and CDR2 as YFSETQ. V lost 0 bases and J lost 4; bases outside the gene matches: 4. CDR3 DNA sequence: TGCGCCAGCAGCTTGGACCCGGGACAGAATCAGCCCCAGCATTTT. This translates into CASSLDPGQNQPQHF.

This clonotype was detected many times. Here the CDR3 reads CASSSFQGSYEQYF. The CDR3 DNA reads TGTGCCAGCAGCTCGTTCCAGGGGTCCTACGAGCAGTACTTC. V is TRBV7-6 and J is TRBJ2-7; possible D gene TRBD1, 6 bases. Germline lookup yields CDR1 SGHVS and CDR2 FNYEAQ. V dropped 4 bases and J dropped 1 base, with 11 bases sitting between them. The CDR3 consists of 14 residues.

For this clonotype: A much larger clone lies a single base off, so this may be a read error. The chain couples TRBV5-1 to TRBJ2-7; D gene unclear. V lost 0 bases, J lost 5 bases, and 15 bases lay in between. The germline CDR1 and CDR2 sequences are SGHRS and YFSETQ. There are 15 residues in the CDR3. The CDR3 nucleotides are TGCGCCAGCAGCTTGGGGGGATCGCCTCTGCACGAGCAGTACTTC. Translating it yields CASSLGGSPLHEQYF.

Remarks on this clonotype: This may be a read error: a much more frequent sequence differs by one nucleotide. The chain employs TRBV4-3 and TRBJ2-1; D is unclear. The CDR3 runs to 16 residues. CDR1 LGHNA and CDR2 YSLEER come from the germline V gene. DNA of the CDR3: TGCGCCAGCAGCCAAGATCGTATTGGCGGCACGAGAGAGCAGTCCTTC. This codes for CASSQDRIGGTREQSF.

This clonotype came up many times. The chain employs TRBV6-5 and TRBJ2-7; 8 bases map to TRBD1. V lost 7 bases to trimming and J lost 4 bases; unmatched junction nucleotides: 12. This CDR3 region has 15 residues. Germline V gene data show CDR1 as MNHEY and CDR2 as SVGAGI. The CDR3 DNA reads TGTGCCAGCAAGGGTTGGGCAGGGGGCGGTTACGAGCAGTACTTC. Its translation is CASKGWAGGGYEQYF.

The chain carries TRBV12-3 or TRBV12-4 and TRBJ1-1; possible D gene TRBD1, 6 bases. This CDR3 is built from 14 residues. Trimming took off 3 bases at V and 2 bases at J, with 10 bases between the two ends. The CDR3 DNA follows: TGTGCCAGCAGTTTTCCAGGGGCTAACACTGAAGCTTTCTTT. Protein: CASSFPGANTEAFF.

This clonotype showed up just a few times. A much larger clone lies a single base off, so this may be a read error. The chain is built from TRBV7-6 and TRBJ1-1; D is undetermined. This CDR3 is 14 amino acids long. Germline loops: CDR1 SGHVS, CDR2 FNYEAQ. CDR3 nucleotide sequence: TGTGCCAGCGGCTTAGTAGGAGTGAACACTGAAGCTTTCTTT. This encodes CASGLVGVNTEAFF.